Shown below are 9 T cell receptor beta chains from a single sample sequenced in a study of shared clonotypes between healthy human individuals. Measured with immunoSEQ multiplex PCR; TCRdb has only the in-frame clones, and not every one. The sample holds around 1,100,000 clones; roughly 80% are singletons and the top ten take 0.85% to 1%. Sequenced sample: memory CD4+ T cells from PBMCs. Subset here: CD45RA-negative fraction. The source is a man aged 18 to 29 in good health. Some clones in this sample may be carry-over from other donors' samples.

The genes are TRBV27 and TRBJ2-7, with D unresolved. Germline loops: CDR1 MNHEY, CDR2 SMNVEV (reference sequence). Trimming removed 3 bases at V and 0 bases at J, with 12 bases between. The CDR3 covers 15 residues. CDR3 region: CASSFWQKSSYEQYF. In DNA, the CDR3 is TGTGCCAGCAGTTTCTGGCAGAAAAGCTCCTACGAGCAGTACTTC.

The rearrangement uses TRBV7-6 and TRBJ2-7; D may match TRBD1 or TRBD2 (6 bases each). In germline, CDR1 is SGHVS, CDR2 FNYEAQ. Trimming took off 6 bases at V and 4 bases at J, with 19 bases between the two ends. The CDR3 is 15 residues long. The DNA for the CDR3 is TGTGCCAGCAGTTCTAGGGGGAGGTTCCCATACGAGCAGTACTTC. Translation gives CASSSRGRFPYEQYF.

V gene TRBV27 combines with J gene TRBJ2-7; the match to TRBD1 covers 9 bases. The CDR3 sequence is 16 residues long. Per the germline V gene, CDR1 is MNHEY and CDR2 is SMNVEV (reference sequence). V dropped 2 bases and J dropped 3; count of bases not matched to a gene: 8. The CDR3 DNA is TGTGCCAGCAGTTTACGAGTCGGGACAGGGATCTACGAGCAGTACTTC. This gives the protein CASSLRVGTGIYEQYF.

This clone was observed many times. The CDR3 loop is CASVMDNTEAFF. The CDR3 region has the DNA TGTGCTAGTGTTATGGATAACACTGAAGCTTTCTTT. The chain couples TRBV12-5 to TRBJ1-1; D ambiguous. Trimming removed 7 bases at V and 2 bases at J, with 8 bases between. The V gene's germline CDR1 is LGHNT and CDR2 FRNRAP. The CDR3 covers 12 residues.

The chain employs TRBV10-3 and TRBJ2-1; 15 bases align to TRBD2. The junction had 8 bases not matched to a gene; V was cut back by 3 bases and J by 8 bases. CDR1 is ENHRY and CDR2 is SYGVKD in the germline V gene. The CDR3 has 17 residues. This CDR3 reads CAISEPGTSGRNHEQFF. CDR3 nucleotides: TGTGCCATCAGTGAACCCGGGACTAGCGGGAGGAATCATGAGCAGTTCTTC.

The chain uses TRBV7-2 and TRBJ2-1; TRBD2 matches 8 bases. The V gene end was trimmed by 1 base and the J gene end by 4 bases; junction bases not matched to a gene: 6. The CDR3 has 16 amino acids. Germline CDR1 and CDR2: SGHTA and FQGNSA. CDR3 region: CASSLGGGGRYNEQFF. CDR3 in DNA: TGTGCCAGCAGCTTAGGAGGCGGGGGGAGGTACAATGAGCAGTTCTTC.

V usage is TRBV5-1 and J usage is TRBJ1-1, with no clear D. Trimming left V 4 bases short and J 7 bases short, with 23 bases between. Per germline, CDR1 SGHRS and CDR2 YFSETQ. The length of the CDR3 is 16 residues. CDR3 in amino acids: CASSILSEMTPREAFF. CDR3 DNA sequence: TGCGCCAGCAGCATATTATCGGAAATGACACCGCGTGAAGCTTTCTTT.

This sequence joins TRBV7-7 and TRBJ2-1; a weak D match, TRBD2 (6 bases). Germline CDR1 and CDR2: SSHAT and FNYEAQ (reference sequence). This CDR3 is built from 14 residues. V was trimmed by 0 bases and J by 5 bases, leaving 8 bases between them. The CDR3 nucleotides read TGTGCCAGCAGCTTAGCGGGAGGAGACAATGAGCAGTTCTTC. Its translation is CASSLAGGDNEQFF.

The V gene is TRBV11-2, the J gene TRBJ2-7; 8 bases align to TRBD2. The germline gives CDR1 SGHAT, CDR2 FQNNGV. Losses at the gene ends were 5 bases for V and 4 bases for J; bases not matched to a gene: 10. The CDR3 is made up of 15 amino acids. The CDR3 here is CASSEYPGLGYEQYF. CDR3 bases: TGTGCCAGCAGCGAATATCCGGGACTAGGTTACGAGCAGTACTTC.